Presented here are 9 T cell receptor beta chains from one specimen sequenced in a study of CD4 and CD8 cells across lung adenocarcinoma regions. TCRdb reprocessed the PCR reads via MiXCR and lists one record per CDR3 protein. The table shows about 3,300 distinct CDR3 sequences, with over 60% occurring only once. The specimen sequenced was CD4+ T cells from the margin of a lung tumor. The receptor source for this set is a female donor with lung adenocarcinoma. The CD4 and CD8 labels of this study may be unreliable.

The chain carries TRBV12-3 or TRBV12-4 and TRBJ2-2; TRBD1 aligns across 8 bases. V lost 5 bases to trimming and J lost 6 bases; unmatched junction nucleotides: 5. The CDR3 covers 14 residues. The CDR3 DNA sequence: TGTGCCAGCAGTATTGCGGACAGGGCCGGGGAGCTGTTTTTT. Amino acids: CASSIADRAGELFF.

V and J are TRBV7-2 and TRBJ2-1, with D hard to call. Matching the DNA end better, TRBJ2-5 makes the J call doubtful. Germline V lookup: CDR1 SGHTA, CDR2 FQGNSA. The CDR3 contains 14 residues. CDR3 region: CASSLLHGQETQYF. CDR3 coding DNA: TGTGCCAGCAGCTTATTACACGGTCAAGAGACCCAGTACTTC.

This clonotype was recorded a few times. The chain has TRBV6-1 and TRBJ2-1; a possible D gene is TRBD2 (7 bases). The DNA end lines up better with TRBJ2-7; the J call may be wrong. This CDR3 has 14 residues. CDR1 is MNHNS and CDR2 is SASEGT in the germline V gene. The DNA for the CDR3 is TGTGCCAGCAGTGGTCAAGCGGGGACATACGAGCAGTACTTC. This encodes CASSGQAGTYEQYF.

This sequence joins TRBV6-5 and TRBJ1-1; unclear D gene. The CDR3 is 13 amino acids. V was trimmed by 1 base and J by 4 bases, leaving 7 bases between them. CDR1 MNHEY and CDR2 SVGAGI come from the germline V gene. The CDR3 reads CASSYYPGTEAFF. CDR3 in DNA: TGTGCCAGCAGTTACTATCCAGGCACTGAAGCTTTCTTT.

Points on this clonotype: The germline gene is not matched at one end of the junction; a read error may be the cause. J is TRBJ2-4 and V is TRBV11-3, with 8 bases that match TRBD2. Germline V gene data show CDR1 as SGHNT and CDR2 as YENEEA. The CDR3 covers 16 residues. The CDR3 is CVSSVRGGGAKNMQYF. CDR3 sequence (DNA): TGTGTCAGCAGCGTCCGGGGGGGGGGAGCCAAAAACATGCAGTACTTC.

V gene TRBV7-2 combines with J gene TRBJ2-5; D remains unclear. This CDR3 spans 12 amino acids. V lost 1 base and J 3 bases, leaving 3 bases between the germline ends. The germline V gene encodes CDR1 SGHTA and CDR2 FQGNSA. The CDR3 sequence: CASSLVKETQYF. The CDR3 bases are TGTGCCAGCAGCTTAGTTAAAGAGACCCAGTACTTC.

This clonotype was counted between two and nine times. Germline is not matched at one junction end, which may reflect a read error. In DNA, the CDR3 is TGTGCCAGAAGTGAAAGGAGAGCTGAAGCTTTCTTT. Translated: CARSERRAEAFF. V is TRBV6-1 and J is TRBJ1-1; D call uncertain. The CDR3 extends over 12 amino acids. Germline V gives CDR1 MNHNS, CDR2 SASEGT.

The chain recombines TRBV6-1 with TRBJ1-1; no reliable D call. The germline V gene has CDR1 MNHNS and CDR2 SASEGT. This CDR3 region has 14 residues. The ends were cut back, 2 bases at V and 5 bases at J, with 12 bases in the middle. The CDR3 sequence is CASSERSGGTEAFF. As DNA, the CDR3 is TGTGCCAGCAGTGAACGGAGTGGCGGGACTGAAGCTTTCTTT.

V usage is TRBV7-6 and J usage is TRBJ2-1; possible D gene TRBD2, 6 bases. The germline CDR1 and CDR2 sequences are SGHVS and FNYEAQ. Trimming removed 0 bases from V and 4 bases from J, with 7 bases in between. The CDR3 spans 14 residues. The CDR3 loop is CASSLAGRYNEQFF. The DNA of the CDR3 is TGTGCCAGCAGCTTAGCCGGGAGATACAATGAGCAGTTCTTC.